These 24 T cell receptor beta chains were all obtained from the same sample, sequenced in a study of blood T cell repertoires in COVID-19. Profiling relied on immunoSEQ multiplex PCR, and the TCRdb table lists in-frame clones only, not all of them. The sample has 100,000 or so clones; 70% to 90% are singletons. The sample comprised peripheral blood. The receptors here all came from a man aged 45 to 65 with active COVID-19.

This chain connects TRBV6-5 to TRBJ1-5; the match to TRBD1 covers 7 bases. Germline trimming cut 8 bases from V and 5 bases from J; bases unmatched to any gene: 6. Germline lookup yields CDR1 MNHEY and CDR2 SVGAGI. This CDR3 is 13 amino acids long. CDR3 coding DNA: TGTGCCAGCGATGAGACAGGGTATCAGCCCCAGCATTTT. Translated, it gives CASDETGYQPQHF.

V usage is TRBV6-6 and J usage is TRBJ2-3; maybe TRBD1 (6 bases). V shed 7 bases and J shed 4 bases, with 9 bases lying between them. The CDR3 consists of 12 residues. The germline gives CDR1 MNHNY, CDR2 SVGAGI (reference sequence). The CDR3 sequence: CASTQGADTQYF. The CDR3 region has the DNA TGTGCCAGCACACAGGGTGCAGATACGCAGTATTTT.

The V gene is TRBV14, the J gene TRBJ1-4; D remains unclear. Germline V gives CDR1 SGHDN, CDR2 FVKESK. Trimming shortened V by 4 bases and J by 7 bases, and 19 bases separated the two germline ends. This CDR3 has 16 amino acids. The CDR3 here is CASSPWTVEEGEKLFF. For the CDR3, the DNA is TGTGCCAGCAGCCCGTGGACGGTGGAGGAAGGTGAAAAACTGTTTTTT. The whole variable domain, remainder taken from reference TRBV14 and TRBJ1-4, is EAGVTQFPSHSVIEKGQTVTLRCDPISGHDNLYWYRRVMGKEIKFLLHFVKESKQDESGMPNNRFLAERTGGTYSTLKVQPAELEDSGVYFCASSPWTVEEGEKLFFGSGTQLSVL.

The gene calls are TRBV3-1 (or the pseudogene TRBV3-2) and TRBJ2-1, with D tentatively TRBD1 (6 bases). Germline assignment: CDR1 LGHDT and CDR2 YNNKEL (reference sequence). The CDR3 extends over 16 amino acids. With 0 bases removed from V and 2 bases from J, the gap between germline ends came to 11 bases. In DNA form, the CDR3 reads TGTGCCAGCAGCCAAGATTCAGGGGTCACCTACAATGAGCAGTTCTTC. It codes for CASSQDSGVTYNEQFF.

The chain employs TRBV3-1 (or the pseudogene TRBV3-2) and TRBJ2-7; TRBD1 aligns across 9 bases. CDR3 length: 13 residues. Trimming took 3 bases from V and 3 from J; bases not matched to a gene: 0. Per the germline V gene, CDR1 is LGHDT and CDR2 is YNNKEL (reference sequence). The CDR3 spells CASSQTGGYEQYF. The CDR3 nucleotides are TGTGCCAGCAGCCAGACAGGGGGCTACGAGCAGTACTTC.

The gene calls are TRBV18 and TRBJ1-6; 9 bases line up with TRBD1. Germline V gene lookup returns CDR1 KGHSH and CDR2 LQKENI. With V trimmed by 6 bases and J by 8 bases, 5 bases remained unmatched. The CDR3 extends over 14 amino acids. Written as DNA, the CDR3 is TGTGCCAGCTCCTCGGGACAGGGCGATTCACCCCTCCACTTT. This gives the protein CASSSGQGDSPLHF.

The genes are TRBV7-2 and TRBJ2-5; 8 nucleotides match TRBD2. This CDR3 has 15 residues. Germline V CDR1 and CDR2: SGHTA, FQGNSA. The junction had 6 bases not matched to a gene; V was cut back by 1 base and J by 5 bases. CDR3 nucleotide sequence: TGTGCCAGCAGCTTAGGGGGACTAGATGGCGAGACCCAGTACTTC. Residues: CASSLGGLDGETQYF.

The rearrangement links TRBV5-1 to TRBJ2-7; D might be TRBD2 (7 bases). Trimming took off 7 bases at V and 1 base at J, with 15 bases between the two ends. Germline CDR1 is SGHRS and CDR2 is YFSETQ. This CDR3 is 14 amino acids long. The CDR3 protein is CASGEGGASYEQYF. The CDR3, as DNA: TGCGCCAGCGGAGAGGGGGGGGCGTCCTACGAGCAGTACTTC.

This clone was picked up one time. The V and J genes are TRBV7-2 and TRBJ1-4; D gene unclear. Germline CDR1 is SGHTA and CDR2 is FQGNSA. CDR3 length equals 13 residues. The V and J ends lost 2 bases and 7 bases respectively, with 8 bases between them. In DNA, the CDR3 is TGTGCCAGCAGCTTATCCCGGGTTGAAAAACTGTTTTTT. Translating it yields CASSLSRVEKLFF.

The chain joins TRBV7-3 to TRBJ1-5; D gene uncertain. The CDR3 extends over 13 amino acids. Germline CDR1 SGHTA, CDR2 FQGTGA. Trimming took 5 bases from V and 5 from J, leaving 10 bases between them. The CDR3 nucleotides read TGTGCCAGCAGCGCAGATACAGATCAGCCCCAGCATTTT. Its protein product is CASSADTDQPQHF.

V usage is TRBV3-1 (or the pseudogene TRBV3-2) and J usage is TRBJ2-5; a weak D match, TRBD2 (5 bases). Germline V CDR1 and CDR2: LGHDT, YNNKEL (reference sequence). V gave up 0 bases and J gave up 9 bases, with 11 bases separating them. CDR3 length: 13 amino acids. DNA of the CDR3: TGTGCCAGCAGCCAAGATAGATTGAGGGCCCAGTACTTC. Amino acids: CASSQDRLRAQYF.

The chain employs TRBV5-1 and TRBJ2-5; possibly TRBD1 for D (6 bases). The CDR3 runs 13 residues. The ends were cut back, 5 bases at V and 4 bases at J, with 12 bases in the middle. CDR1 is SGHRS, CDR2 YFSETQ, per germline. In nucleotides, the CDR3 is TGCGCCAGCAGGTTAGGGGGTGGAGAGACCCAGTACTTC. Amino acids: CASRLGGGETQYF. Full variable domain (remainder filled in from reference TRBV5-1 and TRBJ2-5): KAGVTQTPRYLIKTRGQQVTLSCSPISGHRSVSWYQQTPGQGLQFLFEYFSETQRNKGNFPGRFSGRQFSNSRSEMNVSTLELGDSALYLCASRLGGGETQYFGPGTRLLVL.

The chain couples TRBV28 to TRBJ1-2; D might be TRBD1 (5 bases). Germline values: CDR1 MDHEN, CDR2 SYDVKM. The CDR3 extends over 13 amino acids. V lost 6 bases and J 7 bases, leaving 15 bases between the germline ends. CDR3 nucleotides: TGTGCCAGCAGAACTTCCCAGGGCCCTGGCTACACCTTC. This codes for CASRTSQGPGYTF.

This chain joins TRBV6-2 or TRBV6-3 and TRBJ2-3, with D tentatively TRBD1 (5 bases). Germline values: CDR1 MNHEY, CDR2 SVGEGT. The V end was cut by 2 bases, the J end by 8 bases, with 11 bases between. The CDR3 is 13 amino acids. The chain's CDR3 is CASSYNQGPTQYF. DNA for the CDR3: TGTGCCAGCAGTTACAACCAGGGTCCTACGCAGTATTTT.

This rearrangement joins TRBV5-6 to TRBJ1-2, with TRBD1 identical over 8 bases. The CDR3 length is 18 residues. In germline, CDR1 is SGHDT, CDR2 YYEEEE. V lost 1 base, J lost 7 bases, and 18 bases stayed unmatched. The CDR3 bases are TGTGCCAGCAGCTTGCGAGGTCCGGGGCAGGGGGCTAAGGGTGGCTACACCTTC. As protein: CASSLRGPGQGAKGGYTF. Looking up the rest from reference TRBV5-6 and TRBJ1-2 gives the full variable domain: DAGVTQSPTHLIKTRGQQVTLRCSPKSGHDTVSWYQQALGQGPQFIFQYYEEEERQRGNFPDRFSGHQFPNYSSELNVNALLLGDSALYLCASSLRGPGQGAKGGYTFGSGTRLTVV.

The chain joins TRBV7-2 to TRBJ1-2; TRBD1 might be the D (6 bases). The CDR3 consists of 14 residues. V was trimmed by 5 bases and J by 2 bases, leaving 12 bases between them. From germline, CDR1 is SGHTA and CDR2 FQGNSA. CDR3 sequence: CASSDYRENYGYTF. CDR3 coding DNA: TGTGCCAGCAGCGACTACAGGGAGAACTATGGCTACACCTTC. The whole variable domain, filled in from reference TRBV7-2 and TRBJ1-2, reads GAGVSQSPSNKVTEKGKDVELRCDPISGHTALYWYRQSLGQGLEFLIYFQGNSAPDKSGLPSDRFSAERTGGSVSTLTIQRTQQEDSAVYLCASSDYRENYGYTFGSGTRLTVV.

The CDR3, as DNA: TGCAGCGTTGAGTCCAGCTCCTACGAGCAGTACTTC. This encodes CSVESSSYEQYF. The rearrangement uses TRBV29-1 and TRBJ2-7; D unclear. The germline V and J ends were trimmed by 3 bases and 0 bases, with 6 bases remaining between them. CDR3 length: 12 residues. Germline values: CDR1 SQVTM, CDR2 ANQGSEA.

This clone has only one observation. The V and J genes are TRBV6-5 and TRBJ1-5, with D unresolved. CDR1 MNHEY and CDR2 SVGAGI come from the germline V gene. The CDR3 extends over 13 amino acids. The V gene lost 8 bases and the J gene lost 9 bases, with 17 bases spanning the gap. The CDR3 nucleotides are TGTGCCAGCGTGAGGGCAGGCGATCGGCCCCAGCATTTT. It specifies CASVRAGDRPQHF.

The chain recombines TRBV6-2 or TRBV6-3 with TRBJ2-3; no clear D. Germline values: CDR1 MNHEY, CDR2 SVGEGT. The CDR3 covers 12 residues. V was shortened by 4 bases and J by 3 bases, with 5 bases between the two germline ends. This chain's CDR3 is CASSSLTDTQYF. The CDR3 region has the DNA TGTGCCAGCAGTTCACTGACAGATACGCAGTATTTT.

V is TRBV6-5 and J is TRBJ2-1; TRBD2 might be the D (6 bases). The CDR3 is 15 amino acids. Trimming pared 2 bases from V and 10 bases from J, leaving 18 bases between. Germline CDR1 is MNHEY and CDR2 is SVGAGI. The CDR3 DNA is TGTGCCAGCAGTTACGGCCCCGGGGGAATGGAGGAGCAGTTCTTC. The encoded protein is CASSYGPGGMEEQFF.

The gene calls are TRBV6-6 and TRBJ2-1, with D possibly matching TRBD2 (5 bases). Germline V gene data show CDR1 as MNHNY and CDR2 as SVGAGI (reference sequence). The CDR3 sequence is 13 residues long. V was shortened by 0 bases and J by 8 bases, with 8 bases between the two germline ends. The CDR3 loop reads CASSYSLRDEQFF. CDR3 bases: TGTGCCAGCAGTTACTCCTTGCGGGATGAGCAGTTCTTC.

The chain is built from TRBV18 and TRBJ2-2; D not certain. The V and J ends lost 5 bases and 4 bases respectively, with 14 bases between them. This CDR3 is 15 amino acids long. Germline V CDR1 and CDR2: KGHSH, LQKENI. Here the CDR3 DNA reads TGTGCCAGCTCAAGTGGGCTGCTGGGCACCGGGGAGCTGTTTTTT. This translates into CASSSGLLGTGELFF.

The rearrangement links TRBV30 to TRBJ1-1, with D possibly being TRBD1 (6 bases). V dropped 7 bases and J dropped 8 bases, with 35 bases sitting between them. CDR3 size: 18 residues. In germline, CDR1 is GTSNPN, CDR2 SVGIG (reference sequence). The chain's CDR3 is CASSGGRGGEIGLAEAFF. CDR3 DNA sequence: TGTGCCTCTTCTGGGGGTCGGGGGGGCGAGATAGGACTCGCAGAAGCTTTCTTT.

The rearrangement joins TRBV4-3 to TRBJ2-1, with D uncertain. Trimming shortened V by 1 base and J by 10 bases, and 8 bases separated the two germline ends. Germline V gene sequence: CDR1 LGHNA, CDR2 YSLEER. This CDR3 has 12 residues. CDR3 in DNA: TGCGCCAGCAGCCAAGCTGGTCGGGAGCAGTTCTTC. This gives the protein CASSQAGREQFF.